Reported below is one T cell receptor beta chain. Its specific antigen is unknown. No base quality values were provided; no much bigger clone lies one nucleotide off. The donors belonged to the validation cohort of around 120 subjects, which was separate from the approximately 610-subject first cohort. The data are from a study of cytomegalovirus exposure and HLA in healthy donors (TCRdb year 2017). Regarding the study in general: A later analysis indicated that the 130 or so validation repertoires were generated on the platform also employed for the roughly 730 repertoires of the first cohort. The study aimed to test whether cataloging public T cell receptors could reveal signatures of past pathogen exposure. Along with the roughly 700-subject first cohort, a separate validation cohort of over a hundred different subjects was used. To predict cytomegalovirus infection status, the study brought together high-throughput TCR immunosequencing, statistical association of individual TCRs with disease status, and machine learning. The paper's findings and limits, for the study overall: Of the cluster scores, 85% to 95% were above 0 in a later analysis, which found that TCRs clustered in the first cohort also tended to co-occur in the 90 to 150 validation repertoires. The classifier was reported to diagnose cytomegalovirus status with high specificity and sensitivity in both the original and validation cohorts. Three of the identified cytomegalovirus-associated TCR beta chains were confirmed in vitro to be specific for cytomegalovirus antigens. The study listed 164 TCR beta chains as associated with cytomegalovirus. The authors suggested that the approach could potentially be generalized to other disease states and immunological phenotypes. A later analysis lacked HLA typing for the validation cohort, so it scored co-occurrence in that cohort across all 110 or so repertoires. Most TCR sequences were observed very rarely across donors, whereas some public TCRs were present in many individuals.

The method was the immunoSEQ multiplex PCR assay. The authors' analysis ran thus. To diagnose cytomegalovirus status from the catalog of TCR beta chain sequences, a statistical classification framework was built. TCRdb took this table from immuneACCESS and kept in-frame rearrangements with V and J called. Such tables lack part of the clones; where checked against another copy, unresolved V genes explain under half of the gap, and the rest is unexplained. V and J calls and clone size are as listed in that table; D and trimming were resolved from the DNA. The sample contains 98,000 or so clones, approximately 85% of them found a single time. About 2.9% of the sample lies in the top ten. The germline V gene gives CDR1 as MNHNS and CDR2 as SASEGT. Taken from cysteine to phenylalanine, the CDR3 has 13 residues. This entry keeps only the CDR3 DNA: 39 bases, framed from base 1. The V end loses 5 bases and the J end loses 8 bases, and a stretch of 15 bases separates them.

The receptor was derived from a young woman in good health and CMV-seronegative. What was sequenced was PBMCs. The chain is made from TRBV6-1 and TRBJ1-2; no D gene can be assigned with confidence. The CDR3 protein sequence reads: CASSPNGVGGYTF. The nucleotide sequence is given as TGTGCCAGCAGTCCTAACGGGGTTGGAGGCTACACCTTC.